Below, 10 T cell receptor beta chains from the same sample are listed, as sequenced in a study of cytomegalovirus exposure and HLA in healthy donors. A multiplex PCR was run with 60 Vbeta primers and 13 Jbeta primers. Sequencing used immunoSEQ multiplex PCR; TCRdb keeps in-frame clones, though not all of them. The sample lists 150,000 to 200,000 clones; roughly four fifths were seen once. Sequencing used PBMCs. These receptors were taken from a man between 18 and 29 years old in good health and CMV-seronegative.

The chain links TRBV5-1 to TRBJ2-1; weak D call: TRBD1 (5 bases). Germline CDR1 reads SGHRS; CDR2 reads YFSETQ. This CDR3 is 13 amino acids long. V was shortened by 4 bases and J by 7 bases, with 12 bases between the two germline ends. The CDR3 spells CASSTGVGNEQFF. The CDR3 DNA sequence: TGCGCCAGCAGCACAGGAGTAGGGAATGAGCAGTTCTTC.

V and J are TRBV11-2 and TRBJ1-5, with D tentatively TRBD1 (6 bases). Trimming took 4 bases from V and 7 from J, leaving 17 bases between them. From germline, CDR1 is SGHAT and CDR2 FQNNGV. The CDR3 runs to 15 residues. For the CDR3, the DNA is TGTGCCAGCAGCTCCCCCAGGGGCCGGCGGCAGCCCCAGCATTTT. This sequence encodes CASSSPRGRRQPQHF.

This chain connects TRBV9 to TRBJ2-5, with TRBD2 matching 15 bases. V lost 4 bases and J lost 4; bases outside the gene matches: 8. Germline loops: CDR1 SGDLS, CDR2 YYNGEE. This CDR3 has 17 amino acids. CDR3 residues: CASSPGLAGGLSETQYF. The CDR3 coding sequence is TGTGCCAGCAGCCCCGGACTAGCGGGGGGGCTTTCAGAGACCCAGTACTTC.

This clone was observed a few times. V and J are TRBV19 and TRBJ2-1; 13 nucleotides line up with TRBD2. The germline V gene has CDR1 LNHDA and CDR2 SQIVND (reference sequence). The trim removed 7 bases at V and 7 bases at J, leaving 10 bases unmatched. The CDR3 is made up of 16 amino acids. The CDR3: CASIPRTSGGLNEQFF. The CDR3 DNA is TGTGCCAGTATCCCTCGGACTAGCGGGGGACTAAATGAGCAGTTCTTC.

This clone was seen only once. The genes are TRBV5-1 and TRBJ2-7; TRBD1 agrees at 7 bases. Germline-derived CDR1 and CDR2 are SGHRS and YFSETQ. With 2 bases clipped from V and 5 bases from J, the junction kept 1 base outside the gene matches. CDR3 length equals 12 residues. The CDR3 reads CASSLDRDEQYF. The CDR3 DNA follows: TGCGCCAGCAGCTTAGACAGGGACGAGCAGTACTTC.

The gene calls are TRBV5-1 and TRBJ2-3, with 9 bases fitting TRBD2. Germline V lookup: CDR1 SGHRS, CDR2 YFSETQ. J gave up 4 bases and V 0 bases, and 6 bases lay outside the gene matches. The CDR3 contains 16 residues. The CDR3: CASSLVGGGASDTQYF. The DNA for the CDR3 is TGCGCCAGCAGCTTGGTGGGCGGGGGGGCCTCAGATACGCAGTATTTT.

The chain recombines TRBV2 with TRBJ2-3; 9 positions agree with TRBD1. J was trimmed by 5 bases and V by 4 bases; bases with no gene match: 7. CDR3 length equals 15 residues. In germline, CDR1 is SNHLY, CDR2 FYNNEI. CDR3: CASSGTGGGEDTQYF. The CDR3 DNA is TGTGCCAGCAGTGGTACAGGGGGCGGAGAAGATACGCAGTATTTT.

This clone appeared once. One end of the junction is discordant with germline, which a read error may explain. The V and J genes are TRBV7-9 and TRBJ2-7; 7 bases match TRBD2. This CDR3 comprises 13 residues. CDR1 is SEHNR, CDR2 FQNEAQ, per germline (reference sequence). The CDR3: CSSSPGGGREQYF. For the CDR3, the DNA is TGTTCCAGCAGCCCGGGGGGTGGACGCGAGCAGTACTTC. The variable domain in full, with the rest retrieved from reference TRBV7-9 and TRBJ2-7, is DTGVSQNPRHKITKRGQNVTFRCDPISEHNRLYWYRQTLGQGPEFLTYFQNEAQLEKSRLLSDRFSAERPKGSFSTLEIQRTEQGDSAMYLCSSSPGGGREQYFGPGTRLTVT.

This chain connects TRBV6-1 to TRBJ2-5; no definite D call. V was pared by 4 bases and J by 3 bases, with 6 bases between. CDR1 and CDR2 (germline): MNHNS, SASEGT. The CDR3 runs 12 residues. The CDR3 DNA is TGTGCCAGCAGTGTAGTAGAAGAGACCCAGTACTTC. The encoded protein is CASSVVEETQYF.

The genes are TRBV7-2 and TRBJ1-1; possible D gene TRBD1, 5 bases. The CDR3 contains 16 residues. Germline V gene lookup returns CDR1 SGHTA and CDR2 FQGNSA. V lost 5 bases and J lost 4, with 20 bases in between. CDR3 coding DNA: TGTGCCAGCAGCCCACGACTCCGGGGGGGAGGCACTGAAGCTTTCTTT. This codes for CASSPRLRGGGTEAFF. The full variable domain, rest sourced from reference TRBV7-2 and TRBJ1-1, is GAGVSQSPSNKVTEKGKDVELRCDPISGHTALYWYRQSLGQGLEFLIYFQGNSAPDKSGLPSDRFSAERTGGSVSTLTIQRTQQEDSAVYLCASSPRLRGGGTEAFFGQGTRLTVV.